This TCR beta chain was recorded in a study of blood T cell repertoires in COVID-19. Study overall: T cells, B-cell-depleted T cells, or PBMCs supplied cDNA or gDNA.

Seattle cases were enrolled at active infection and followed longitudinally. Germline-derived CDR1 and CDR2 are SGHRS and YFSETQ. V gave up 1 base and J gave up 2 bases; unmatched junction bases: 5. The CDR3 is 15 amino acids. In the source study's methods: Nucleated cell counts were estimated from reference gene primer amplification. Using immunoSEQ multiplex PCR, the repertoire was profiled, and TCRdb retains in-frame clones only, with some absent. V and J calls and clone size are those listed in that table; D and trimming were worked out from the DNA. Of 540,000 or so clones listed, 70% to 90% are singletons. In this sample, this clone turned up once. Other nucleotide sequences in the sample specify the same CDR3.

The V and J genes are TRBV5-1 and TRBJ1-1; TRBD1 matches 7 bases. The specimen sequenced was peripheral blood. This receptor was obtained from a woman aged 45-59 years with COVID-19, enrolled during active disease. The CDR3 nucleotides read TGCGCCAGCAGCTTGAGAACAGGGGAAAACACTGAAGCTTTCTTT. It translates to CASSLRTGENTEAFF.